This TCR beta chain was found in a study of blood T cell repertoires in COVID-19. Study in general: The analysed material was cDNA or gDNA that came from T cells, B-cell-depleted T cells, or PBMCs.

Authors' analysis steps: Amplification of reference gene primers was used by the study to estimate nucleated cell counts. Sequenced by immunoSEQ multiplex PCR; TCRdb stores in-frame clones only, minus some. The V and J calls and the clone size are those of that table, but D and trimming were determined from the DNA. Of 250,000 to 400,000 clones listed, more than 70% were seen once; the top ten hold 1.6%. The CDR3 contains 15 residues. CDR1 is MGHRA and CDR2 is YSYEKL in the germline V gene. J gave up 5 bases and V 2 bases, and 7 bases lay outside the gene matches. The source material was peripheral blood. This TCR derives from a woman under 40 with COVID-19, enrolled during active disease. V is TRBV4-1 and J is TRBJ1-1, with TRBD1 matching 8 bases. The CDR3 loop is CASSQQGALGTEAFF. The CDR3 nucleotides read TGCGCCAGCAGCCAACAGGGGGCGCTGGGGACTGAAGCTTTCTTT.